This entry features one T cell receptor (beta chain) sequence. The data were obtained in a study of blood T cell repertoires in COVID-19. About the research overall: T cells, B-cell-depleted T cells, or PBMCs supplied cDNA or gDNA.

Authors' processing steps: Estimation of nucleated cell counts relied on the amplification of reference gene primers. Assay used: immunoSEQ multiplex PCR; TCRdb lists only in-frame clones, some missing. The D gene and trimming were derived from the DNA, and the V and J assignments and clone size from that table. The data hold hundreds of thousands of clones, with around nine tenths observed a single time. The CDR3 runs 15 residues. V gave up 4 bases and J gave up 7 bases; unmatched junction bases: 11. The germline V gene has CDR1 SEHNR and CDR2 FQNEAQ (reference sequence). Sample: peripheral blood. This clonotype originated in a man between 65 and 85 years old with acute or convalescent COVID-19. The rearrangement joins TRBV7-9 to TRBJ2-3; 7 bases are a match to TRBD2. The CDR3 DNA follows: TGTGCCAGCAGCTCCCTTGGGGGGGAAGGGAATACGCAGTATTTT. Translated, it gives CASSSLGGEGNTQYF. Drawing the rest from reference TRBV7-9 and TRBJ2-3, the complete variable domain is DTGVSQNPRHKITKRGQNVTFRCDPISEHNRLYWYRQTLGQGPEFLTYFQNEAQLEKSRLLSDRFSAERPKGSFSTLEIQRTEQGDSAMYLCASSSLGGEGNTQYFGPGTRLTVL.